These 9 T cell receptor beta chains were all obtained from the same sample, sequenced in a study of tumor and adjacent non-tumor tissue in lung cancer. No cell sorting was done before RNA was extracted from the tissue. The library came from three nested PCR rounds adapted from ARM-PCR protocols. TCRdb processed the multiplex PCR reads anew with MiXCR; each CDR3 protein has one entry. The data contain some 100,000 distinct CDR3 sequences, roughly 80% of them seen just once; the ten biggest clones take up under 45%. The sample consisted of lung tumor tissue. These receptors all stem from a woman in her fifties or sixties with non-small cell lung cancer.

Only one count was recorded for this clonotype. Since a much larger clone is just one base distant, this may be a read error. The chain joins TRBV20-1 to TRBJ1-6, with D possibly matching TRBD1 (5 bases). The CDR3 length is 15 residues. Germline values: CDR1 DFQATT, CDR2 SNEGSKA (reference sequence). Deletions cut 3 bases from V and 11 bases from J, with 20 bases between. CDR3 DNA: TGCAGTGCTAGGGATTTTGACAGTCCCAATCCACCCCTCCACTTT. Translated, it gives CSARDFDSPNPPLHF.

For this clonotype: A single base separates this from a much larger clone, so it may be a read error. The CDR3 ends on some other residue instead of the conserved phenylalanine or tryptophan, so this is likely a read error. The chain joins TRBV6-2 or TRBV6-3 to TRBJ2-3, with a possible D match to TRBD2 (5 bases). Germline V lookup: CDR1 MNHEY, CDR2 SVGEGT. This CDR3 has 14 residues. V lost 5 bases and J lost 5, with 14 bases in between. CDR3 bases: TGTGCCAGCAGTGAGAGGGTAGGCGGAGATACGCAGTATTCT. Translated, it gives CASSERVGGDTQYS.

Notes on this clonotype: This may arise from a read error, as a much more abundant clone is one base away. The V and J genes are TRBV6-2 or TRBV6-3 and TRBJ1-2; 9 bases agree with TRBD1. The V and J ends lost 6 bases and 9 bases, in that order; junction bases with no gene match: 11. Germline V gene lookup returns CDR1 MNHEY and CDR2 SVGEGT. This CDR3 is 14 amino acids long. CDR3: CASRSGQGSVSYTF. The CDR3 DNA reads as TGTGCCAGCAGATCGGGACAGGGATCAGTGAGCTACACCTTC.

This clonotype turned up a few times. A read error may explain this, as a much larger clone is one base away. The CDR3 coding sequence is TGTGCCAGCAGTTACTATTACAGGGACGCCAAGGAGTTCTTC. This codes for CASSYYYRDAKEFF. J is TRBJ2-1 and V is TRBV6-2 or TRBV6-3; perhaps TRBD1 as D (6 bases). In germline, CDR1 is MNHEY, CDR2 SVGEGT. Trimming shortened V by 1 base and J by 14 bases, and 18 bases separated the two germline ends. The CDR3 is made up of 14 amino acids.

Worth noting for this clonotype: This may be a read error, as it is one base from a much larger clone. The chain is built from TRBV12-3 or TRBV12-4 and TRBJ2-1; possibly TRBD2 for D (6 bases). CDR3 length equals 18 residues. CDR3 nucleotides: TGTGTCAGCAGTCCATGGCAGGGTAGCGGAGCCTCCTACAATGAGCAGTTCTTC. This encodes CVSSPWQGSGASYNEQFF.

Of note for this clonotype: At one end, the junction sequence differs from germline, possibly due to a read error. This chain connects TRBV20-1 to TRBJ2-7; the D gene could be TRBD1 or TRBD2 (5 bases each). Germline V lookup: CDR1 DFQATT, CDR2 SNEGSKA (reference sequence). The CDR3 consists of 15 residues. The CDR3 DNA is TGCAGTGCTAGAGTTGGGGACGGGTTCGCGTACGAACAGTACTTC. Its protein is CSARVGDGFAYEQYF.

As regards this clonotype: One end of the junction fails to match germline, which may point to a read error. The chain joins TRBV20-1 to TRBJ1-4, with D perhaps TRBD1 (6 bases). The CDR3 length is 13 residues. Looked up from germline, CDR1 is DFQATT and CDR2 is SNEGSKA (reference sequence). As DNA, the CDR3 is TGCAGTGCTGGGGGGGGCAGGGACGAAAAACTCCTTTTT. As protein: CSAGGGRDEKLLF.

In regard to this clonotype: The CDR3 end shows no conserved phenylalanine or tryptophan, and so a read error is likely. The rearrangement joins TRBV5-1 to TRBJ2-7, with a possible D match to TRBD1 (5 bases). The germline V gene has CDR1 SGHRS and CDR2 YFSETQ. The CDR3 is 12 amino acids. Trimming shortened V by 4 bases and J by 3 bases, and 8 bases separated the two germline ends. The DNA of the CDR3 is TGCGCCAGCAGCCTTGGACACTACGAGCAGTACTTG. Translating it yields CASSLGHYEQYL.

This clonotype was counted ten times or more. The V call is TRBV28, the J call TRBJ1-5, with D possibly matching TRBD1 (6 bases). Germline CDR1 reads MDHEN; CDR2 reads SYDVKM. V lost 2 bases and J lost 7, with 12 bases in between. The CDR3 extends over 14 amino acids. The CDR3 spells CASSLGQLTQPQHF. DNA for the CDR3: TGTGCCAGCAGTTTAGGACAGCTTACCCAGCCCCAGCATTTT.